This T cell receptor (beta chain) was sequenced in a study of PD-L1 blockade in urothelial cancer. Synthetic TCR analog templates were spiked into all PCRs individually. TCRdb keeps only in-frame clones here, not all; method: immunoSEQ multiplex PCR. The repertoire consists of tens of thousands of clones, with 65% to 85% occurring once and the leading ten covering around 2%. Details on this clone: What it binds is not known.

The CDR3 is 14 residues long. Germline V CDR1 and CDR2: WSHSY, SAAADI. The V segment lost 4 bases and the J segment 8 bases; nucleotides outside the gene matches: 5. Described time point: pretreatment peripheral blood. Points from the study as a whole: Those with durable benefit had larger increases in tumor-associated blood clones at 3 weeks.

The chain links TRBV10-2 to TRBJ2-2; 9 bases agree with TRBD2. The sequence came from a man in his 60s with urothelial cancer. The sequences come from PBMCs, collected around atezolizumab (anti-PD-L1) treatment. CDR3 sequence (DNA): TGCGCCAGCAGTGGGACTAGCGAAACGGGGGAGCTGTTTTTT. Its protein is CASSGTSETGELFF.